This T cell receptor beta chain was recovered during a study of vaccination and CD4 T cells after COVID-19. The Oncomine TCR Beta short-read assay sequenced DNA from cultured CD4+ T cells. One entry per CDR3 protein results from TCRdb running MiXCR on the PCR reads. The sample consists of under 15,000 distinct CDR3 sequences, roughly 59% of them appearing once. The treatment: roughly ten-day PBMC culture with coronavirus spike peptide pools or control peptides (ViraFEST assay). A note on this clonotype: Antigen unknown.

The TCR was taken from a human donor who had recovered from COVID-19. Sequencing was performed on CD4+ T cells from blood, cultured in vitro.

The CDR3 sequence is CSATPGQAAPYNSPLHF. CDR3 bases: TGCAGTGCTACCCCGGGACAGGCGGCCCCTTATAATTCACCCCTCCACTTT. The J gene is TRBJ1-6, the V gene TRBV20-1; 8 bases map to TRBD1. The germline V gene encodes CDR1 DFQATT and CDR2 SNEGSKA (reference sequence). This CDR3 is built from 17 residues. Trimming at V came to 4 bases and at J to 4 bases, leaving 12 bases not matched to a gene.